Shown below are 5 T cell receptor beta chains from a single sample sequenced in a study of blood T cell repertoires in COVID-19. TCRdb keeps only in-frame clones here, not all; method: immunoSEQ multiplex PCR. The sample lists approximately 170,000 clones; about 87% were seen once. The sequencing sample was made of peripheral blood. These receptors were taken from a man aged 55 to 70 with acute or convalescent COVID-19.

The chain is built from TRBV2 and TRBJ2-3, with D maybe TRBD2 (5 bases). V was cut by 8 bases and J by 6 bases, with 15 bases left in between. The CDR3 loop spans 13 amino acids. Germline CDR1 and CDR2: SNHLY and FYNNEI. The DNA for the CDR3 is TGTGCCAGCCTACTAGTTTGGGGTGATACGCAGTATTTT. As protein: CASLLVWGDTQYF.

The V call is TRBV10-1, the J call TRBJ2-3; 9 nucleotides agree with TRBD2. The length of the CDR3 is 16 residues. V gave up 7 bases and J gave up 0 bases; unmatched junction bases: 8. The germline gives CDR1 WNHNN, CDR2 SYGVQD (reference sequence). CDR3 coding DNA: TGCGCCAGCACCCGACAGCGGGAGGCTAGCACAGATACGCAGTATTTT. As protein: CASTRQREASTDTQYF.

The V call is TRBV7-9, the J call TRBJ2-5; 8 positions match TRBD1. Germline-derived CDR1 and CDR2 are SEHNR and FQNEAQ (reference sequence). The CDR3 spans 15 residues. V lost 5 bases and J lost 4; bases outside the gene matches: 9. The CDR3 here is CASSRGQGQGETQYF. DNA for the CDR3: TGTGCCAGCAGCCGTGGACAGGGCCAGGGAGAGACCCAGTACTTC.

This clone was recorded a few times. The chain links TRBV2 to TRBJ1-1, with 11 nucleotides matching TRBD1. The CDR3 runs 12 residues. The trim removed 6 bases at V and 11 bases at J, leaving 5 bases unmatched. CDR1 is SNHLY and CDR2 is FYNNEI in the germline V gene. In nucleotides, the CDR3 is TGTGCCAGCAGCGGCCGGGACAGGGGGGCTTTCTTT. Translated: CASSGRDRGAFF.

V is TRBV5-6 and J is TRBJ2-7; D gene unclear. CDR1 is SGHDT, CDR2 YYEEEE, per germline. The CDR3 has 12 residues. With 2 bases removed from V and 3 bases from J, the gap between germline ends came to 6 bases. CDR3 sequence (DNA): TGTGCCAGCAGCTTCGAGGACTACGAGCAGTACTTC. Translating it yields CASSFEDYEQYF.